This TCR beta chain was identified during a study of post-analysis software for immune sequencing data. At the level of the study: Patients with relapsing-remitting, secondary progressive and progressive-relapsing multiple sclerosis courses were all represented.

Regarding this clonotype: The antigen remains undetermined.

Study-wide findings and caveats: Elevated frequency relative to controls characterized several TRBV segments in patients, TRBV5-6, TRBV5-1 and TRBV20-1 among them. F measure grouped same-batch samples tightly together. The normalized Chao1 diversity of multiple sclerosis patients was significantly lower than that of controls.

Tagging with unique molecular identifiers was a feature of the TCR beta cDNA libraries. TCRdb redid the calling of the PCR reads with MiXCR, one entry per CDR3 protein. This sample has about 540,000 distinct CDR3 sequences, with around 36% found just once. V was pared by 4 bases and J by 5 bases, with 16 bases between. Germline CDR1 reads SGDLS; CDR2 reads YYNGEE. There are 15 residues in the CDR3. This receptor was obtained from a girl aged 2-17 years with multiple sclerosis. Sequencing was done on a sample of blood. The chain joins TRBV9 to TRBJ2-1; D is undetermined. CDR3 bases: TGTGCCAGCAGCACCTCTCCAGGAATTCACAATGAGCAGTTCTTC. Encoded protein: CASSTSPGIHNEQFF.